Following are 12 T cell receptor beta chains from one sample sequenced in a study of shared clonotypes between healthy human individuals. The data were produced by immunoSEQ multiplex PCR, yet TCRdb's version contains in-frame clones alone and is incomplete. The sample lists 2 million to 2.5 million clones, roughly 96% seen once, with 0.1% to 0.15% in the top ten. Material: naive CD4+ T cells sorted from blood. The subset is: CD45RA+ positively selected. The receptors come from a man younger than 35 in good health.

The V and J genes are TRBV5-6 and TRBJ1-1; a weak D match, TRBD1 (5 bases). V shed 6 bases and J shed 3 bases, with 12 bases lying between them. Germline CDR1 is SGHDT and CDR2 is YYEEEE. The CDR3 is made up of 13 amino acids. CDR3 region: CASNTEGYTEAFF. CDR3 sequence (DNA): TGTGCCAGCAATACGGAGGGGTACACTGAAGCTTTCTTT.

In this sample, this clone turned up once. The CDR3 protein is CASSPPARSSYEQYF. The CDR3 region has the DNA TGTGCCAGCTCACCACCGGCACGTTCCTCCTACGAGCAGTACTTC. J is TRBJ2-7 and V is TRBV18; D uncertain. Looked up from germline, CDR1 is KGHSH and CDR2 is LQKENI. The CDR3 runs 15 residues. The V end lost 0 bases, the J end lost 0 bases, and 9 bases lay between the germline ends.

This clone appeared once. The chain is built from TRBV5-1 and TRBJ2-1; 7 nucleotides agree with TRBD2. This CDR3 comprises 15 residues. CDR1 and CDR2 (germline): SGHRS, YFSETQ. Losses at the gene ends were 4 bases for V and 7 bases for J; bases not matched to a gene: 11. CDR3 sequence (DNA): TGCGCCAGCAGCGGCGGGCCAAGCGGGGCGAATGAGCAGTTCTTC. As protein: CASSGGPSGANEQFF.

The J gene is TRBJ1-1, the V gene TRBV19; tentative D call: TRBD1 (6 bases). The germline V and J ends were trimmed by 10 bases and 4 bases, with 13 bases remaining between them. Germline V gives CDR1 LNHDA, CDR2 SQIVND (reference sequence). The CDR3 sequence is 12 residues long. CDR3 in DNA: TGTGCCATCAAAGGACAGAGCACTGAAGCTTTCTTT. Its translation is CAIKGQSTEAFF.

J is TRBJ2-7 and V is TRBV19; weak D call: TRBD2 (7 bases). Trimming stripped 1 base from V and 3 bases from J, with 10 bases between. Looked up from germline, CDR1 is LNHDA and CDR2 is SQIVND (reference sequence). The CDR3 loop spans 14 amino acids. The CDR3 nucleotides read TGTGCCAGTAGTATAGGCGGGGGCCTCTACGAGCAGTACTTC. Amino acids: CASSIGGGLYEQYF.

In the case of this clone: Other nucleotide sequences in the sample specify the same CDR3. The chain recombines TRBV6-5 with TRBJ2-3; D is undetermined. The CDR3 totals 12 residues. Germline V gives CDR1 MNHEY, CDR2 SVGAGI. Deletions cut 2 bases from V and 3 bases from J, with 3 bases between. In DNA form, the CDR3 reads TGTGCCAGCAGTTACGGTACAGATACGCAGTATTTT. Its translation: CASSYGTDTQYF.

The CDR3, as DNA: TGTGCCAGCAGAACGCAGGGTTACCGCACTGAAGCTTTCTTT. The encoded protein is CASRTQGYRTEAFF. The chain uses TRBV7-9 and TRBJ1-1, with a tentative D call TRBD1 (5 bases). CDR3 length equals 14 residues. Germline lookup yields CDR1 SEHNR and CDR2 FQNEAQ (reference sequence). The ends were cut back, 6 bases at V and 4 bases at J, with 15 bases in the middle.

This clone appeared a few times. This chain uses TRBV19 with TRBJ1-4; D possibly corresponds to TRBD1 (6 bases). The V end lost 6 bases, the J end lost 4 bases, and 9 bases lay between the germline ends. Germline V gene lookup returns CDR1 LNHDA and CDR2 SQIVND (reference sequence). This CDR3 has 13 residues. CDR3 in DNA: TGTGCCAGTAGACCACAGGGTAATGAAAAACTGTTTTTT. It yields the protein CASRPQGNEKLFF. The whole variable domain, remainder taken from reference TRBV19 and TRBJ1-4, is DGGITQSPKYLFRKEGQNVTLSCEQNLNHDAMYWYRQDPGQGLRLIYYSQIVNDFQKGDIAEGYSVSREKKESFPLTVTSAQKNPTAFYLCASRPQGNEKLFFGSGTQLSVL.

CDR3 sequence reads: CASSPNQGNEQYF. CDR3 DNA: TGTGCCAGCTCCCCGAACCAGGGGAACGAGCAGTACTTC. The chain joins TRBV18 to TRBJ2-7; D possibly corresponds to TRBD1 (6 bases). The V gene's germline CDR1 is KGHSH and CDR2 LQKENI. Trimming took off 6 bases at V and 5 bases at J, with 14 bases between the two ends. The CDR3 runs 13 residues.

Concerning this clone: At one end the junction does not follow the germline gene, possibly because of a read error. The V and J genes are TRBV7-7 and TRBJ2-5; 8 nucleotides align to TRBD2. The CDR3 consists of 14 residues. CDR1 SSHAT and CDR2 FNYEAQ come from the germline V gene (reference sequence). CDR3: CASSPSSGTETQYF. CDR3 sequence (DNA): TGTGCTAGCAGCCCCAGTAGCGGGACAGAGACCCAGTACTTC.

This chain joins TRBV9 and TRBJ2-1, with 8 nucleotides matching TRBD1. Losses at the gene ends were 4 bases for V and 2 bases for J; bases not matched to a gene: 5. Germline-derived CDR1 and CDR2 are SGDLS and YYNGEE. The CDR3 length is 15 residues. The DNA of the CDR3 is TGTGCCAGCAGCTCCGGACAGGGAACCTACAATGAGCAGTTCTTC. It codes for CASSSGQGTYNEQFF.

V and J are TRBV14 and TRBJ2-7; 7 nucleotides align to TRBD2. The CDR3 consists of 16 residues. With V trimmed by 1 base and J by 1 base, 7 bases remained unmatched. CDR1 is SGHDN, CDR2 FVKESK, per germline. The CDR3 here is CASSQVGGGRSYEQYF. The CDR3 DNA reads as TGTGCCAGCAGCCAAGTCGGCGGGGGAAGGTCCTACGAGCAGTACTTC.